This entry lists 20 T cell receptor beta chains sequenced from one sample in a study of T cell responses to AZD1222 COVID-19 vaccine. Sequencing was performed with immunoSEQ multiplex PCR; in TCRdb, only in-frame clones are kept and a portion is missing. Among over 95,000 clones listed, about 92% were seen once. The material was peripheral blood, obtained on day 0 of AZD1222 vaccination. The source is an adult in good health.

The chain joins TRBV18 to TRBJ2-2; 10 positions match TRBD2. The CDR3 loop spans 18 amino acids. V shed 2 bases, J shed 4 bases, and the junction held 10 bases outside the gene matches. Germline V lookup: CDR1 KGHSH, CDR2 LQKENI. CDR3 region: CASSPKLAGVGGTGELFF. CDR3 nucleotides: TGTGCCAGCTCACCAAAGCTAGCGGGAGTCGGTGGCACCGGGGAGCTGTTTTTT.

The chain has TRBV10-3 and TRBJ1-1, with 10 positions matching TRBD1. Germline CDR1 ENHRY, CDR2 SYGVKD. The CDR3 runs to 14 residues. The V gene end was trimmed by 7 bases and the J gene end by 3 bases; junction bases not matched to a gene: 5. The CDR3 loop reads CAIKLGQGDTEAFF. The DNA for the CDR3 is TGTGCCATCAAGCTAGGACAGGGGGACACTGAAGCTTTCTTT.

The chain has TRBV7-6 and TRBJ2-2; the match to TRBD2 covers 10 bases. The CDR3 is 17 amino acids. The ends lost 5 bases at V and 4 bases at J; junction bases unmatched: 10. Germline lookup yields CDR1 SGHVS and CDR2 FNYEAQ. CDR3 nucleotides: TGTGCCAGCAGCCTCCCCCTAGCGGGGGTTCCCACCGGGGAGCTGTTTTTT. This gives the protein CASSLPLAGVPTGELFF. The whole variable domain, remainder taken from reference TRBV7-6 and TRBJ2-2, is GAGVSQSPRYKVTKRGQDVALRCDPISGHVSLYWYRQALGQGPEFLTYFNYEAQQDKSGLPNDRFSAERPEGSISTLTIQRTEQRDSAMYRCASSLPLAGVPTGELFFGEGSRLTVL.

For the CDR3, the DNA is TGTGCCAGCAGCTTAGCATCAGGGGTGCGCCCCATGAACACTGAAGCTTTCTTT. Its protein is CASSLASGVRPMNTEAFF. This chain connects TRBV7-8 to TRBJ1-1, with D maybe TRBD1 (6 bases). CDR1 SGHVS and CDR2 FQNEAQ come from the germline V gene. V lost 0 bases to trimming and J lost 0 bases, with 17 bases between them. The CDR3 is 18 residues long.

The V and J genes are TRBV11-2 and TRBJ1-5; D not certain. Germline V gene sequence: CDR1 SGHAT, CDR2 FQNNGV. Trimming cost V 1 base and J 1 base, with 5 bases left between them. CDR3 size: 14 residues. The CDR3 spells CASSLAGSNQPQHF. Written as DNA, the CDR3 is TGTGCCAGCAGCTTAGCCGGCAGCAATCAGCCCCAGCATTTT.

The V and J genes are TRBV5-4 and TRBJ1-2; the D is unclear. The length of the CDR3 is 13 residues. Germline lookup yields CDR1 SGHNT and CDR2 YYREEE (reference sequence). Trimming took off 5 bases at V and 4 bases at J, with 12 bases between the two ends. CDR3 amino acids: CASSYDSSYGYTF. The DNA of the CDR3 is TGTGCCAGCAGTTACGACTCTTCCTATGGCTACACCTTC.

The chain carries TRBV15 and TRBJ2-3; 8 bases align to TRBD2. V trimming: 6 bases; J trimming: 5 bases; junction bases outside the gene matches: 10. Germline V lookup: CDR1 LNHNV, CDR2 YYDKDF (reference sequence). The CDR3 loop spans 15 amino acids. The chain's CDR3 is CATSRPSGSGDTQYF. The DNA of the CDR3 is TGTGCCACCAGTCGGCCTAGCGGGTCTGGAGATACGCAGTATTTT.

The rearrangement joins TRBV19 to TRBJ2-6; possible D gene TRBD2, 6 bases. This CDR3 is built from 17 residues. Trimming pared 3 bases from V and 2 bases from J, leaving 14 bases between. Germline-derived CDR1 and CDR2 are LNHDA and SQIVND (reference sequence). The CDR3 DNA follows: TGTGCCAGTAGTATTGGAGGGCGTCAACCTGGGGCCAACGTCCTGACTTTC. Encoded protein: CASSIGGRQPGANVLTF.

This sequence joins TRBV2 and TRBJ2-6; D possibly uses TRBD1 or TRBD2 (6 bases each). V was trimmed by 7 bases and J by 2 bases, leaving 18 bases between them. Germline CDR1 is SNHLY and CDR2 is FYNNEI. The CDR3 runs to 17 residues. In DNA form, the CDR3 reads TGTGCCAGCACGGCCTGGGGGGCAGGGACTGGGGCCAACGTCCTGACTTTC. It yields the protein CASTAWGAGTGANVLTF.

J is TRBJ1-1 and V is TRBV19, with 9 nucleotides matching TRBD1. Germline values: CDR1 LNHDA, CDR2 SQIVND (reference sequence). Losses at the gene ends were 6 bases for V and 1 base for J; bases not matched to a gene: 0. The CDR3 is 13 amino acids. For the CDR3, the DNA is TGTGCCAGTAGGGGACAGGGGAACACTGAAGCTTTCTTT. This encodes CASRGQGNTEAFF.

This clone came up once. The CDR3 sequence: CASSIQFSYEQYF. CDR3 sequence (DNA): TGTGCCAGTAGTATTCAGTTCTCCTACGAGCAGTACTTC. This chain uses TRBV19 with TRBJ2-7; D unresolved. Trimming removed 3 bases from V and 0 bases from J, with 6 bases in between. CDR1 is LNHDA and CDR2 is SQIVND in the germline V gene (reference sequence). CDR3 length: 13 amino acids.

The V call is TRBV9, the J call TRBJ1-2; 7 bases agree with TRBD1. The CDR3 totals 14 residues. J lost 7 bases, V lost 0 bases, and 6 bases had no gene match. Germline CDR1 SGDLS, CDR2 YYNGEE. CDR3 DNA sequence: TGTGCCAGCAGCGTAGAGGTAGGGGGCGGTGGCTACACCTTC. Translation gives CASSVEVGGGGYTF. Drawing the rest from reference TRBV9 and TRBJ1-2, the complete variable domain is DSGVTQTPKHLITATGQRVTLRCSPRSGDLSVYWYQQSLDQGLQFLIQYYNGEERAKGNILERFSAQQFPDLHSELNLSSLELGDSALYFCASSVEVGGGGYTFGSGTRLTVV.

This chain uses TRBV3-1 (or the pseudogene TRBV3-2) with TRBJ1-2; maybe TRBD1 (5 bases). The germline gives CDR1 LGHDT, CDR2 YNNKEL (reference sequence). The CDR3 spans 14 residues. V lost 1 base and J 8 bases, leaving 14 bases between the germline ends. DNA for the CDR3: TGTGCCAGCAGCCAAGCTGACAGCCTTAGGGGCTACACCTTC. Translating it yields CASSQADSLRGYTF.

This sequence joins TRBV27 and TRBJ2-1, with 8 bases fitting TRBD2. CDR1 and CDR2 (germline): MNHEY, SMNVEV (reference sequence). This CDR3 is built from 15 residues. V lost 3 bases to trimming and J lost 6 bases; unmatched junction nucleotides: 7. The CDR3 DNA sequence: TGTGCCAGCAGTTTCCTAAGGACTAGCAGCAATGAGCAGTTCTTC. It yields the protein CASSFLRTSSNEQFF.

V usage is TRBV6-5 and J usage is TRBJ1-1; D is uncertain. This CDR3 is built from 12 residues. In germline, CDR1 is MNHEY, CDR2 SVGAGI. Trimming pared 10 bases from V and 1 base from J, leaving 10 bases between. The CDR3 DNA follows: TGTGCCACCAAGGGAGGGAACACTGAAGCTTTCTTT. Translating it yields CATKGGNTEAFF.

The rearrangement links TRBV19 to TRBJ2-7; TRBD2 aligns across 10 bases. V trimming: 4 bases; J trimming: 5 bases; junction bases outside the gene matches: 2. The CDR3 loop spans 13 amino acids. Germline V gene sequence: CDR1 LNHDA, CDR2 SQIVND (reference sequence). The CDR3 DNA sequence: TGTGCCAGTAGTACCCTAGCGGGAGACGAGCAGTACTTC. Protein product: CASSTLAGDEQYF.

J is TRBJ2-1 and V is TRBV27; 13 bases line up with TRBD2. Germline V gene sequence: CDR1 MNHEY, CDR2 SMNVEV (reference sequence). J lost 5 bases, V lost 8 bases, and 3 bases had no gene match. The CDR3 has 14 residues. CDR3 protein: CASHGLAGDNEQFF. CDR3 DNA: TGTGCCAGCCACGGACTAGCGGGAGACAATGAGCAGTTCTTC.

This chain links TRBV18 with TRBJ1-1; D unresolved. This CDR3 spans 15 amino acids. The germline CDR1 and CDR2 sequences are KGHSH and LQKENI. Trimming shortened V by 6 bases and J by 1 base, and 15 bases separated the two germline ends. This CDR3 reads CASSVGSLTNTEAFF. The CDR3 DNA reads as TGTGCCAGCTCCGTGGGCAGTTTAACGAACACTGAAGCTTTCTTT.

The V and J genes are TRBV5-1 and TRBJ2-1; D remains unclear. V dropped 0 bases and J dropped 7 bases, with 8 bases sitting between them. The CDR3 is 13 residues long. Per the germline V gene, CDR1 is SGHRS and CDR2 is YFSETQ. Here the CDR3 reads CASSLVPGNEQFF. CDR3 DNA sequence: TGCGCCAGCAGCTTGGTCCCTGGAAATGAGCAGTTCTTC. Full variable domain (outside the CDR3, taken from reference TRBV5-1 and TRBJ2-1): KAGVTQTPRYLIKTRGQQVTLSCSPISGHRSVSWYQQTPGQGLQFLFEYFSETQRNKGNFPGRFSGRQFSNSRSEMNVSTLELGDSALYLCASSLVPGNEQFFGPGTRLTVL.

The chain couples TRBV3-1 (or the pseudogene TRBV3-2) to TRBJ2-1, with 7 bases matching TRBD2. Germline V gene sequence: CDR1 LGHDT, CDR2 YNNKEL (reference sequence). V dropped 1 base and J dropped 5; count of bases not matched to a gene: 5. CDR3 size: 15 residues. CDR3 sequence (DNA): TGTGCCAGCAGCCAAGGTTGGGGGGGACACAATGAGCAGTTCTTC. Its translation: CASSQGWGGHNEQFF.